The 3 T cell receptor beta chains in this list originate from one sample, sequenced in a study of identical twins. Each CDR3 protein is one row after TCRdb ran MiXCR on the 5' RACE reads. The sample lists about 530,000 distinct CDR3 sequences, about 20% occurring once. The same specimen was also included in a second study, on yellow fever vaccine responses in identical twins.

The sample consisted of CD4+ T cells sorted from blood. Receptor source: a woman aged 18 to 35 in good health.

CDR3 in amino acids: CASSADSGANVLTF. The DNA for the CDR3 is TGCGCCAGCAGCGCCGACTCTGGGGCCAACGTCCTGACTTTC. This rearrangement joins TRBV5-1 to TRBJ2-6; unclear D gene. V was cut by 4 bases and J by 0 bases, with 5 bases left in between. Germline values: CDR1 SGHRS, CDR2 YFSETQ. There are 14 residues in the CDR3. Based on the CDR3 plus reference TRBV5-1 and TRBJ2-6, the full variable domain is KAGVTQTPRYLIKTRGQQVTLSCSPISGHRSVSWYQQTPGQGLQFLFEYFSETQRNKGNFPGRFSGRQFSNSRSEMNVSTLELGDSALYLCASSADSGANVLTFGAGSRLTVL.

This clonotype showed up just a few times. The gene calls are TRBV5-1 and TRBJ1-1; the D gene is possibly TRBD1 (6 bases). This CDR3 is 15 amino acids long. V was cut by 3 bases and J by 3 bases, with 15 bases left in between. CDR1 and CDR2 (germline): SGHRS, YFSETQ. CDR3 nucleotide sequence: TGCGCCAGCAGCTCCCGGACGGGGGGCGACACTGAAGCTTTCTTT. This gives the protein CASSSRTGGDTEAFF.

This clonotype was detected only a few times. This chain links TRBV11-2 with TRBJ2-5, with D possibly being TRBD1 (6 bases). The CDR3 consists of 14 residues. V was cut by 3 bases and J by 1 base, with 9 bases left in between. The germline gives CDR1 SGHAT, CDR2 FQNNGV. The CDR3 sequence is CASSLTGIQETQYF. The CDR3 DNA sequence: TGTGCCAGCAGCTTGACAGGTATCCAAGAGACCCAGTACTTC.